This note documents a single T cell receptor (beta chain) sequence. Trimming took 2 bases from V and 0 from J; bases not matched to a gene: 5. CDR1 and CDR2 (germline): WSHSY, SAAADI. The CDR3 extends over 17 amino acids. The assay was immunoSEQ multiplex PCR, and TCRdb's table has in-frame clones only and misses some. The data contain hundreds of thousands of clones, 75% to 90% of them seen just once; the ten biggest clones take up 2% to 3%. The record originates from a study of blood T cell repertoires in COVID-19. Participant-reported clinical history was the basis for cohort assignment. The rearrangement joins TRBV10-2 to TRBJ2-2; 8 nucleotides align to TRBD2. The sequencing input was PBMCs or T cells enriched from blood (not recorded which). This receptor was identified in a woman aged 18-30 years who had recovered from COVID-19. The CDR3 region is CASSEISGAPNTGELFF. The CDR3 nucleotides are TGCGCCAGCAGTGAGATTAGCGGGGCCCCGAACACCGGGGAGCTGTTTTTT.